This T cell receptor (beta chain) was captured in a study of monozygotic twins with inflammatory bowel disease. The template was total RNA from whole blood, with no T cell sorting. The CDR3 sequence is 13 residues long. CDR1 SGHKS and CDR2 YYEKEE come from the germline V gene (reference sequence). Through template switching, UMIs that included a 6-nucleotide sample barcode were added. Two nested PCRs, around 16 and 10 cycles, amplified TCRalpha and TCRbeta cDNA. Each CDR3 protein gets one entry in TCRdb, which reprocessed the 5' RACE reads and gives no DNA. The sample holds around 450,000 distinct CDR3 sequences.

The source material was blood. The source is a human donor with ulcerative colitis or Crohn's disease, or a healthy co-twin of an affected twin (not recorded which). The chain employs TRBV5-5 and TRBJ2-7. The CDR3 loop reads CASSPNGAYEQYF.